This T cell receptor beta chain was identified during a study of vaccination effects on CD4 cells after COVID-19. Assay: immunoSEQ multiplex PCR; the TCRdb copy retains only in-frame clones and omits some. The sample lists approximately 30,000 clones; 55% to 75% were seen once. Antigen-specific CD4+ T cells were expanded (with viral peptide pools) by the ViraFEST assay ahead of sequencing. Subsequent to a culture period of less than twelve days, CD4+ T cells were isolated. Vaccine recipients, nucleocapsid antibody negative, had no prior SARS-CoV-2 infection. This clone has just one count. The antigen is not known. This CDR3 has 16 residues. J gave up 6 bases and V 2 bases, and 6 bases lay outside the gene matches. The germline CDR1 and CDR2 sequences are LGHDT and YNNKEL (reference sequence). Study outcomes and limitations: There was marked clonal contraction among infection- and vaccine-induced clones late after vaccination.

The source is a human donor who received a COVID-19 vaccine. The chain has TRBV3-1 (or the pseudogene TRBV3-2) and TRBJ2-2, with TRBD2 matching 10 bases. This specimen consisted of CD4+ T cells from PBMCs cultured with SARS-CoV-2 spike peptides, obtained before COVID-19 vaccination. CDR3 in DNA: TGTGCCAGCAGCCAATGGCCAGCGGGGGGGCCCGGGGAGCTGTTTTTT. Protein product: CASSQWPAGGPGELFF.